The entry that follows covers one T cell receptor (beta chain) sequence. The antigen is undetermined. V dropped 2 bases and J dropped 4 bases, with 8 bases sitting between them. CDR3 length: 13 amino acids. Germline loops: CDR1 MGHRA, CDR2 YSYEKL. The assay was immunoSEQ multiplex PCR, and TCRdb's table has in-frame clones only and misses some. The repertoire has tens of thousands of clones, 91% of them found once; the top ten carry around 0.53%. The data derive from a study of graft-versus-host responses after intestinal transplantation. For the study at large: All of the recipients had induction that used anti-thymocyte globulin, then tacrolimus and steroids for approximately 3 years.

Whole-study results and caveats: Early HvG declines after transplant were associated with peak circulating GvH clone levels.

The sample was unstimulated CD8+ T cells sorted from spleen or lymph node cells, taken before intestinal transplant. The gene calls are TRBV4-1 and TRBJ1-1; unclear D gene. The TCR was taken from a human donor who received an intestinal transplant. DNA for the CDR3: TGCGCCAGCAGCCAATCGGGGATCACTGAAGCTTTCTTT. Amino acids: CASSQSGITEAFF.